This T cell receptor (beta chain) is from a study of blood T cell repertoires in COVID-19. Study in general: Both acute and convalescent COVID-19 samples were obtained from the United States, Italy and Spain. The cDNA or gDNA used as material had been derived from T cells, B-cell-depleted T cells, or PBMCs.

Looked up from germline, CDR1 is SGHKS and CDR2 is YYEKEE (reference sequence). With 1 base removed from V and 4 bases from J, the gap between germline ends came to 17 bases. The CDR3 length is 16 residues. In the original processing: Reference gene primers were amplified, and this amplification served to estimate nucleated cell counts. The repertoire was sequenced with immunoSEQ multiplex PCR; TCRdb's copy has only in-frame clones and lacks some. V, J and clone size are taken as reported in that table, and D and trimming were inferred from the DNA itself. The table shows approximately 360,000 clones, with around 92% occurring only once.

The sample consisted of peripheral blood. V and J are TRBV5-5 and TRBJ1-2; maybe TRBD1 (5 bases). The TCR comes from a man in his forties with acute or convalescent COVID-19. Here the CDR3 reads CASSLTPPQGPYGYTF. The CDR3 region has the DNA TGTGCCAGCAGCTTGACCCCGCCGCAGGGTCCCTATGGCTACACCTTC.